A selection of T cell receptor beta chains follows, all from one sample in a study of blood T cells in healthy people across ages. TCRdb re-called the 5' RACE reads through MiXCR, storing one row per CDR3 protein. Of about 800,000 distinct CDR3 sequences in the sample, 25% were seen once. A further study also used this sample, focusing on T cells of mothers and their children.

The material sequenced was blood. The origin of the receptors is a boy younger than 18 in good health. CDR3s leave out the opening cysteine and the closing phenylalanine or tryptophan.

>TRBJ1-1|TRBV29-1
SVYSMNTEAF
>TRBJ2-1|TRBV12-3/TRBV12-4
ASSLSGAAYNEQF
>TRBJ2-5|TRBV29-1
SVVPQETQY
>TRBJ2-4|TRBV12-3/TRBV12-4
ASSLGAGIQY
>TRBJ2-1|TRBV27
ASSLSAGSLVGEQF
>TRBJ2-7|TRBV7-9
ASSSKTLDYEQY
>TRBJ2-6|TRBV5-4
ASSLKVRAPGANVLT
>TRBJ2-7|TRBV29-1
SVSQGSYEQY
>TRBJ1-6|TRBV9
ASNRQGESPLH
>TRBJ2-7|TRBV6-2/TRBV6-3
ASSSPRGAGKYEQY
>TRBJ1-3|TRBV30
AWSLPPNTIY
>NA|TRBV20-1
SAREGGNNEQF
>TRBJ1-2|TRBV7-9
ASSPGHQDRA
>TRBJ2-7|TRBV3-1
ASSHAYEQY
>NA|TRBV18
ASSPQQGADEQF
>TRBJ1-1|TRBV12-3/TRBV12-4
ASSRRGRENTEAF
>TRBJ2-1|TRBV20-1
SARVETSGYNEQF
>TRBJ2-1|TRBV11-2
ASSLAAPRSPHNEQF
>TRBJ2-1|TRBV20-1
SARADEREQF
>TRBJ2-7|TRBV6-1
ASSRPASGLAGSYEQY
>TRBJ2-1|TRBV7-7
ASSLEVAGVGNEQF
>TRBJ2-5|TRBV7-2
ASRTTAGVWETQY
>TRBJ2-5|TRBV14
ASSQVPSGGDPYQETQY
>NA|TRBV29-1
SVEDEREFNEQF
>TRBJ1-4|TRBV6-5
ASSLTGGAGEKLF
>TRBJ2-4|TRBV28
ASIPQGAQLSLAKNIQY
>TRBJ2-7|TRBV12-3/TRBV12-4
ASSLFRTESSYEQY
>TRBJ2-5|TRBV9
ASSVVGTPGETQY
>TRBJ1-2|TRBV20-1
NARDKAGYGYT
>TRBJ1-2|TRBV4-3
ASSQDPRGGSLAVGYT
>TRBJ1-2|TRBV28
ASRGRGYGYT
>TRBJ2-5|TRBV7-2
ASSFGRGYSDDQETQY
>TRBJ2-1|TRBV6-2/TRBV6-3
ASTRSSYNEQF
>TRBJ2-5|TRBV7-3
ASSLGNRAETQY
>TRBJ2-4|TRBV20-1
SATGGGIKNIQY
>TRBJ1-2|TRBV28
ASSTPRDRGIQNGYT
>TRBJ2-7|TRBV20-1
SAPLDRARTEQY
>TRBJ1-2|TRBV4-3
ASSHLKEGYGYT
>TRBJ2-1|TRBV7-9
ASSTRTSVNEQF
>TRBJ2-3|TRBV29-1
SVASRSQY
>TRBJ2-7|TRBV29-1
SARTGALGEQY
>TRBJ2-5|TRBV4-3
ASSLGLVAQETQY
>NA|TRBV12-3/TRBV12-4
ASRLAEAGTQY
>TRBJ2-5|TRBV7-8
ASSFGHLLETQY
>TRBJ1-1|TRBV3-1
ASSQTGGWAF
>TRBJ2-7|TRBV15
ATSSGGYEQY
>TRBJ2-4|TRBV27
ASRKTSAAKNIQY
>TRBJ1-1|TRBV25-1
ASSEVNLGTEAF
>TRBJ2-1|TRBV7-2
ASSLQGAISYNEQF
>TRBJ2-6|TRBV5-1
ASSRWRRTGNARASGANVLT
>TRBJ1-4|TRBV18
AGSPFPDVNEKLF
>TRBJ2-2|TRBV5-6
ASSLISAGGLYMLGRNTGELF
>NA|TRBV28
ASSPWTSGSYNEQF
>TRBJ1-1|TRBV9
ASSVVQARDTEAF
>TRBJ1-1|TRBV5-1
ASSLESNRGAEAF
>TRBJ2-1|TRBV20-1
SAPPREGSYNEQF
>TRBJ2-4|TRBV2
ASSSREGYIQY
>NA|TRBV29-1
SAEVGSDEQY
>TRBJ2-1|TRBV9
ASSVSGGASNEQF